Following are 29 T cell receptor beta chains from one sample sequenced in a study of blood T cells in healthy people across ages. Alongside a J-beta primer mix, a sample-barcoded 5' primer served in a second PCR lasting roughly 6 to 11 cycles. Using its own MiXCR run on the 5' RACE reads, TCRdb lists one record per CDR3 protein. The table has some 1.1 million distinct CDR3 sequences, roughly two fifths seen once. Sample: blood. The receptors here all came from a man aged 18 to 29 in good health.

The rearrangement uses TRBV6-2 or TRBV6-3 and TRBJ2-5; 8 positions agree with TRBD1. The J call may be wrong; the DNA end is better matched by TRBJ2-7. The CDR3 runs to 13 residues. CDR1 MNHEY and CDR2 SVGEGT come from the germline V gene. The CDR3, as DNA: TGTGCCAGCAGTCAGGGACAGGACCACGAGCAGTACTTC. This codes for CASSQGQDHEQYF.

The V call is TRBV4-2, the J call TRBJ1-2; perhaps TRBD1 as D (6 bases). The CDR3 is 15 residues long. V gave up 0 bases and J gave up 2 bases, with 10 bases separating them. The germline V gene encodes CDR1 LGHNA and CDR2 YNFKEQ. The CDR3 spells CASSQDTTGNYGYTF. The CDR3 DNA follows: TGTGCCAGCAGCCAAGACACGACAGGCAACTATGGCTACACCTTC.

The V call is TRBV25-1, the J call TRBJ1-1, with 7 bases fitting TRBD1. V dropped 10 bases and J dropped 3; count of bases not matched to a gene: 8. The CDR3 is made up of 13 amino acids. Germline V gene sequence: CDR1 MGHDK, CDR2 SYGVNS. CDR3 nucleotides: TGTGCCAATCCAAGGGGGCAACACACTGAAGCTTTCTTT. Its translation: CANPRGQHTEAFF.

The chain links TRBV30 to TRBJ1-2; 7 nucleotides match TRBD1. The germline V gene has CDR1 GTSNPN and CDR2 SVGIG (reference sequence). The CDR3 contains 14 residues. Unmatched junction bases numbered 11, after V lost 8 bases and J lost 2 bases. In DNA, the CDR3 is TGTGCCGGGCAGAGGGACAGATCAAACTATGGCTACACCTTC. Encoded protein: CAGQRDRSNYGYTF.

For this clonotype: The junction does not match germline at one end; this may be a read error. The J gene is TRBJ2-1, the V gene TRBV27; D is undetermined. The CDR3 is 14 residues long. The germline CDR1 and CDR2 sequences are MNHEY and SMNVEV (reference sequence). DNA for the CDR3: TGTTCCAGCAGTTTCGTGGCGGTGGGCGATGAGCAGTTCTTC. Protein sequence: CSSSFVAVGDEQFF.

The chain has TRBV20-1 and TRBJ2-2; 13 nucleotides agree with TRBD2. V lost 6 bases and J lost 6; bases outside the gene matches: 7. From germline, CDR1 is DFQATT and CDR2 SNEGSKA (reference sequence). The CDR3 is 15 amino acids. The CDR3 region has the DNA TGCAGTGCCTCCGGACTAGCGGGAGTCTCCGGGGAGCTGTTTTTT. Its translation is CSASGLAGVSGELFF.

V and J are TRBV7-9 and TRBJ2-1; TRBD1 matches 7 bases. The assigned J gene may be wrong: the sequence end matches TRBJ2-7 better. CDR3 size: 15 residues. CDR1 SEHNR and CDR2 FQNEAQ come from the germline V gene (reference sequence). CDR3 DNA: TGTGCCAGCAGCTACGGACAGGTTAGCTACAATGAGCAGTACTTC. As protein: CASSYGQVSYNEQYF.

The table lists this clonotype with a few counts. CDR3 DNA sequence: TGTGCCAGCAGCGGGGAGGTTGGCTACACCTTC. Residues: CASSGEVGYTF. The chain employs TRBV2 and TRBJ1-2; D remains unclear. This CDR3 comprises 11 residues. V lost 6 bases, J lost 7 bases, and 9 bases lay in between. From germline, CDR1 is SNHLY and CDR2 FYNNEI.

The chain carries TRBV20-1 and TRBJ2-4, with 11 nucleotides matching TRBD1. Unmatched junction bases numbered 7, after V lost 3 bases and J lost 0 bases. There are 17 residues in the CDR3. CDR1 DFQATT and CDR2 SNEGSKA come from the germline V gene (reference sequence). CDR3 in amino acids: CSASWDRGNLAKNIQYF. The CDR3 DNA sequence: TGCAGTGCTAGTTGGGACAGGGGGAACCTAGCCAAAAACATTCAGTACTTC.

This clonotype showed up just a few times. V is TRBV4-2 and J is TRBJ1-2; D might be TRBD1 (5 bases). This CDR3 has 20 residues. Germline loops: CDR1 LGHNA, CDR2 YNFKEQ. Trimming left V 0 bases short and J 0 bases short, with 23 bases between. This CDR3 is CASSQDPAAWGVGTNYGYTF. The CDR3 DNA reads as TGTGCCAGCAGCCAAGACCCAGCCGCGTGGGGCGTAGGAACTAACTATGGCTACACCTTC.

The chain is built from TRBV20-1 and TRBJ1-6; possibly TRBD1 for D (5 bases). Germline V gene sequence: CDR1 DFQATT, CDR2 SNEGSKA (reference sequence). Trimming left V 0 bases short and J 0 bases short, with 12 bases between. There are 17 residues in the CDR3. Here the CDR3 reads CSAREGDQDSYNSPLHF. The CDR3 DNA is TGCAGTGCTAGAGAAGGGGATCAGGACTCCTATAATTCACCCCTCCACTTT.

This clonotype was seen a few times. The chain joins TRBV10-3 to TRBJ2-1, with D possibly being TRBD2 (6 bases). V was trimmed by 6 bases and J by 7 bases, leaving 10 bases between them. Germline assignment: CDR1 ENHRY and CDR2 SYGVKD. The CDR3 consists of 12 residues. The CDR3: CAIRSGRNEQFF. CDR3 nucleotide sequence: TGTGCCATCAGATCAGGGAGGAATGAGCAGTTCTTC.

The chain links TRBV24-1 to TRBJ2-3; TRBD2 agrees at 7 bases. The junction had 4 bases not matched to a gene; V was cut back by 2 bases and J by 6 bases. Per the germline V gene, CDR1 is KGHDR and CDR2 is SFDVKD. CDR3 size: 14 residues. CDR3 nucleotide sequence: TGTGCCACCAGTGATTCGACTAGCTTCGATACGCAGTATTTT. This encodes CATSDSTSFDTQYF.

The chain couples TRBV12-3 or TRBV12-4 to TRBJ2-5; D possibly uses TRBD1 or TRBD2 (5 bases each). V was shortened by 5 bases and J by 2 bases, with 15 bases between the two germline ends. The CDR3 has 15 residues. CDR3 DNA: TGTGCCAGCAGTCGTATAAGAGGGGCTCAAGAGACCCAGTACTTC. Translated, it gives CASSRIRGAQETQYF.

The gene calls are TRBV20-1 and TRBJ1-6; D not certain. The V gene's germline CDR1 is DFQATT and CDR2 SNEGSKA (reference sequence). Deletions cut 4 bases from V and 7 bases from J, with 17 bases between. The CDR3 runs to 15 residues. The CDR3 DNA follows: TGCAGTGCTATGAGTCCAGTGGGCGAGAATTCACCCCTCCACTTT. Translation: CSAMSPVGENSPLHF.

As regards this clonotype: This sequence may be a read error, since a much larger clone differs from it by one base. V and J are TRBV6-5 and TRBJ1-2; 7 bases map to TRBD1. Unmatched junction bases numbered 13, after V lost 11 bases and J lost 7 bases. Germline lookup yields CDR1 MNHEY and CDR2 SVGAGI. The CDR3 sequence is 13 residues long. The CDR3 reads CAGHTGVAAGYTF. In DNA, the CDR3 is TGTGCCGGCCATACAGGGGTGGCAGCTGGCTACACCTTC.

The rearrangement joins TRBV12-3 or TRBV12-4 to TRBJ2-7; 7 nucleotides match TRBD1. The CDR3 is 11 residues long. With V trimmed by 3 bases and J by 12 bases, 5 bases remained unmatched. Here the CDR3 reads CASSFDRDMYF. As DNA, the CDR3 is TGTGCCAGCAGTTTCGACAGGGACATGTACTTC.

The chain couples TRBV9 to TRBJ2-1; D is possibly TRBD1 or TRBD2 (5 bases each). Germline CDR1 and CDR2: SGDLS and YYNGEE. V was pared by 0 bases and J by 6 bases, with 7 bases between. The CDR3 length is 13 residues. The CDR3 sequence: CASSVGGVNEQFF. In DNA form, the CDR3 reads TGTGCCAGCAGCGTAGGAGGGGTCAATGAGCAGTTCTTC.

This clonotype was observed at least ten times. The chain uses TRBV6-6 and TRBJ2-5; 7 bases are shared with TRBD1. With 6 bases clipped from V and 2 bases from J, the junction kept 6 bases outside the gene matches. The germline V gene encodes CDR1 MNHNY and CDR2 SVGAGI (reference sequence). The CDR3 has 14 residues. The CDR3 is CASSLRDSQETQYF. CDR3 DNA: TGTGCCAGCAGCCTCCGGGACAGTCAAGAGACCCAGTACTTC.

This clonotype was counted between two and nine times. This rearrangement joins TRBV29-1 to TRBJ2-5; D may be TRBD2 (6 bases). Per germline, CDR1 SQVTM and CDR2 ANQGSEA. The CDR3 is 14 residues long. Trimming removed 5 bases from V and 1 base from J, with 14 bases in between. The CDR3 DNA reads as TGCAGCGTTTCATCCGGGGGTTTCCAAGAGACCCAGTACTTC. Translated, it gives CSVSSGGFQETQYF.

V is TRBV3-1 and J is TRBJ2-5; no reliable D call. Germline V gene data show CDR1 as LGHDT and CDR2 as YNNKEL (reference sequence). CDR3 length: 14 residues. Trimming took 2 bases from V and 11 from J, leaving 18 bases between them. The CDR3 spells CASSQYDSPNEQYF. The DNA for the CDR3 is TGTGCCAGCAGCCAATATGACTCTCCAAATGAGCAGTACTTC.

This clonotype was counted a single time. The rearrangement uses TRBV6-5 and TRBJ1-6; no definite D call. CDR1 is MNHEY, CDR2 SVGAGI, per germline. This CDR3 has 14 amino acids. Deletions cut 5 bases from V and 7 bases from J, with 12 bases between. CDR3 DNA: TGTGCCAGCAGTGCGGACGATACCAATTCACCCCTCCACTTT. Protein: CASSADDTNSPLHF.

In this sample, this clonotype turned up a few times. The genes are TRBV7-2 and TRBJ2-5, with D unclear. Trimming shortened V by 1 base and J by 4 bases, and 13 bases separated the two germline ends. Germline CDR1 is SGHTA and CDR2 is FQGNSA. The CDR3 totals 15 residues. The CDR3 here is CASSLVFRRPETQYF. The DNA of the CDR3 is TGTGCCAGCAGCTTAGTGTTTAGACGCCCAGAGACCCAGTACTTC.

V usage is TRBV18 and J usage is TRBJ1-2, with 10 nucleotides matching TRBD1. The length of the CDR3 is 15 residues. Trimming took 0 bases from V and 8 from J; bases not matched to a gene: 6. Germline V gives CDR1 KGHSH, CDR2 LQKENI. This CDR3 is CASSPPVGTGEGYTF. The CDR3 DNA sequence: TGTGCCAGCTCACCACCCGTAGGGACAGGGGAAGGCTACACCTTC.

In this sample, this clonotype turned up many times. An end of the junction differs from the germline gene, which may be a read error. The V call is TRBV7-7, the J call TRBJ2-3; 11 bases agree with TRBD2. Germline CDR1 reads SSHAT; CDR2 reads FNYEAQ (reference sequence). The CDR3 extends over 15 amino acids. The CDR3 region is CASSPSGGYTDTQYF. The CDR3 DNA reads TGTGCTAGCAGCCCTAGCGGGGGGTACACAGATACGCAGTATTTT.

This chain uses TRBV6-2 or TRBV6-3 with TRBJ1-2; D uncertain. The CDR3 has 14 residues. The germline V gene encodes CDR1 MNHEY and CDR2 SVGEGT. V was cut by 6 bases and J by 3 bases, with 14 bases left in between. Here the CDR3 DNA reads TGTGCCAGCAGCCATGGTACGAGAGACTATGGCTACACCTTC. Amino acids: CASSHGTRDYGYTF.

The rearrangement joins TRBV9 to TRBJ2-1; the D is unclear. The J call could be wrong; TRBJ2-7 is a better fit for the DNA end. Germline-derived CDR1 and CDR2 are SGDLS and YYNGEE. CDR3 length: 15 residues. The CDR3 sequence is CASSVSWSSYNEQYF. DNA of the CDR3: TGTGCCAGCAGCGTTTCGTGGAGCTCCTACAATGAGCAGTACTTC.

This clonotype was recorded a few times. This sequence joins TRBV12-3 or TRBV12-4 and TRBJ1-2; D is uncertain. V lost 6 bases and J lost 6, with 11 bases in between. CDR3 length: 12 residues. CDR3 sequence: CASSGPPDGYTF. Written as DNA, the CDR3 is TGTGCCAGCAGCGGGCCCCCGGATGGCTACACCTTC.

The chain recombines TRBV20-1 with TRBJ1-1; TRBD1 matches at 7 bases. Losses at the gene ends were 0 bases for V and 4 bases for J; bases not matched to a gene: 8. CDR3 length equals 15 residues. The germline gives CDR1 DFQATT, CDR2 SNEGSKA (reference sequence). In DNA, the CDR3 is TGCAGTGCTAGAGATGATGGGACAGAGGTCACTGAAGCTTTCTTT. Translated, it gives CSARDDGTEVTEAFF.